This entry is about one T cell receptor (beta chain). Its antigen is not identified. The record originates from a study of cytomegalovirus exposure and HLA in healthy donors. Looking at the study overall: Counted in an early data release were 75 million to 85 million unique TCRs from HLA-typed donors. The Caucasian-associated ancestry cluster held over 80% of 350 to 450 genotyped donors.

The CDR3 length is 13 residues. Germline lookup yields CDR1 MNHEY and CDR2 SVGAGI. The V gene lost 7 bases and the J gene lost 3 bases, with 13 bases spanning the gap. It was with 60 Vbeta and 13 Jbeta primers that the PCR ran. TCRdb's table, derived via immunoSEQ multiplex PCR, lists solely in-frame clones and lacks some. The sample includes some 98,000 clones, about 81% of them seen just once. Overall study results and limits: Follow-up analysis later connected one missense variant in DCLRE1C with trimming of TCR beta V- and J-genes. One cluster of highly shared sequence variants probably arose as a sequencing artifact.

The sequenced sample consisted of PBMCs. This sequence originates from a man aged 35 to 55 in good health and CMV-seronegative. The chain has TRBV6-5 and TRBJ2-7; D possibly corresponds to TRBD1 (6 bases). The CDR3 region is CASTNTDSYEQYF. DNA for the CDR3: TGTGCCAGCACTAACACGGACAGCTACGAGCAGTACTTC.